The 21 T cell receptor beta chains below all came from one sample that was sequenced in a study of OX40 agonist ivuxolimab in advanced cancers. The method was immunoSEQ multiplex PCR; TCRdb's version includes in-frame clones alone and lacks a portion of them. The sample holds tens of thousands of clones, about 90% seen once. Sequenced material: CD4+ or CD8+ T cells sorted from blood, taken in a trial of the OX40 agonist ivuxolimab. The receptors derive from an adult with an advanced solid tumor such as melanoma, head and neck, liver or kidney cancer.

This chain joins TRBV19 and TRBJ2-3; D is possibly TRBD1 (6 bases). The V gene's germline CDR1 is LNHDA and CDR2 SQIVND (reference sequence). The CDR3 totals 15 residues. Deletions cut 1 base from V and 0 bases from J, with 8 bases between. This CDR3 is CASSIADRSTDTQYF. CDR3 in DNA: TGTGCCAGTAGTATAGCCGACAGGAGCACAGATACGCAGTATTTT.

CDR3 bases: TGTGCCAGCAGCTGGGGACTAGCGGGCGTTGACAATGAGCAGTTCTTC. Encoded protein: CASSWGLAGVDNEQFF. The chain carries TRBV11-2 and TRBJ2-1; 12 positions agree with TRBD2. Per germline, CDR1 SGHAT and CDR2 FQNNGV. There are 16 residues in the CDR3. V shed 4 bases, J shed 5 bases, and the junction held 6 bases outside the gene matches.

The gene calls are TRBV4-1 and TRBJ2-7, with a possible D match to TRBD1 (5 bases). The CDR3 loop spans 13 amino acids. V lost 5 bases and J lost 0, with 8 bases in between. Looked up from germline, CDR1 is MGHRA and CDR2 is YSYEKL. The CDR3 sequence: CASSGAASYEQYF. In DNA, the CDR3 is TGCGCCAGCAGCGGGGCGGCCTCCTACGAGCAGTACTTC.

V usage is TRBV10-3 and J usage is TRBJ2-1; no reliable D call. CDR1 ENHRY and CDR2 SYGVKD come from the germline V gene. The CDR3 contains 13 residues. The ends were cut back, 2 bases at V and 2 bases at J, with 4 bases in the middle. Written as DNA, the CDR3 is TGTGCCATCAGTGAGGGAACCTACAATGAGCAGTTCTTC. Translating it yields CAISEGTYNEQFF.

V usage is TRBV19 and J usage is TRBJ1-2; D ambiguous. Germline lookup yields CDR1 LNHDA and CDR2 SQIVND (reference sequence). V lost 4 bases and J lost 7, with 10 bases in between. The CDR3 is 12 amino acids. CDR3 nucleotide sequence: TGTGCCAGTAGTAACTTGGGCGGTGGCTACACCTTC. Translated, it gives CASSNLGGGYTF.

The rearrangement uses TRBV5-6 and TRBJ2-7; possibly TRBD2 for D (5 bases). The CDR3 is 13 residues long. V was cut by 0 bases and J by 5 bases, with 9 bases left in between. Germline CDR1 and CDR2: SGHDT and YYEEEE. CDR3 region: CASSLVVGDEQYF. The CDR3 nucleotides read TGTGCCAGCAGCTTGGTGGTCGGGGACGAGCAGTACTTC.

V usage is TRBV7-9 and J usage is TRBJ1-5; TRBD1 matches at 9 bases. CDR1 is SEHNR and CDR2 is FQNEAQ in the germline V gene (reference sequence). Trimming cost V 4 bases and J 4 bases; bases outside gene matches: 2. The CDR3 is 14 residues long. The CDR3 sequence is CASSSGTGNQPQHF. The CDR3, as DNA: TGTGCCAGCAGCTCCGGGACAGGGAATCAGCCCCAGCATTTT.

This clone was observed a single time. J is TRBJ1-6 and V is TRBV5-6, with D uncertain. The CDR3 has 16 amino acids. Looked up from germline, CDR1 is SGHDT and CDR2 is YYEEEE. V lost 0 bases to trimming and J lost 4 bases, with 11 bases between them. CDR3 residues: CASSLDQRTYNSPLHF. In nucleotides, the CDR3 is TGTGCCAGCAGCTTGGACCAGAGGACTTATAATTCACCCCTCCACTTT.

The genes are TRBV7-9 and TRBJ2-2; a weak D match, TRBD1 (5 bases). Trimming left V 1 base short and J 6 bases short, with 15 bases between. The CDR3 loop spans 16 amino acids. CDR1 and CDR2 (germline): SEHNR, FQNEAQ (reference sequence). CDR3 coding DNA: TGTGCCAGCAGCTTAGTAGGGGCGAAGTGGGCCGGGGAGCTGTTTTTT. It translates to CASSLVGAKWAGELFF.

This chain joins TRBV27 and TRBJ2-3; TRBD2 matches 15 bases. J was trimmed by 7 bases and V by 10 bases; bases with no gene match: 9. Germline V gene data show CDR1 as MNHEY and CDR2 as SMNVEV (reference sequence). The length of the CDR3 is 15 residues. The CDR3 DNA sequence: TGTGCCACCCGACCGGGACTAGCGGGGGGTTATACGCAGTATTTT. It yields the protein CATRPGLAGGYTQYF.

The chain links TRBV4-1 to TRBJ1-1; D not certain. The CDR3 runs 17 residues. V lost 1 base and J 2 bases, leaving 17 bases between the germline ends. The germline gives CDR1 MGHRA, CDR2 YSYEKL. The CDR3 DNA sequence: TGCGCCAGCAGCCAAGCCCTAAACGAGGTTTCCAACACTGAAGCTTTCTTT. This gives the protein CASSQALNEVSNTEAFF.

The chain couples TRBV29-1 to TRBJ2-1; no clear D gene. The CDR3 is 13 residues long. CDR1 SQVTM and CDR2 ANQGSEA come from the germline V gene. V was pared by 1 base and J by 6 bases, with 10 bases between. In DNA form, the CDR3 reads TGCAGCGTTGAAGGTTTGTGGGGCAATGAGCAGTTCTTC. It specifies CSVEGLWGNEQFF.

The chain links TRBV6-5 to TRBJ2-3; no reliable D call. The CDR3 is 13 residues long. Trimming left V 2 bases short and J 6 bases short, with 9 bases between. Germline CDR1 MNHEY, CDR2 SVGAGI. CDR3 sequence: CASSYRAEDTQYF. The CDR3 coding sequence is TGTGCCAGCAGTTACCGGGCAGAGGATACGCAGTATTTT.

V is TRBV30 and J is TRBJ2-7; D gene ambiguous. The CDR3 is 11 amino acids. Deletions cut 5 bases from V and 6 bases from J, with 11 bases between. Germline V lookup: CDR1 GTSNPN, CDR2 SVGIG (reference sequence). The CDR3 loop reads CAWEDSVEQYF. The CDR3 coding sequence is TGTGCCTGGGAGGATAGTGTCGAGCAGTACTTC.

The chain joins TRBV6-5 to TRBJ1-2; TRBD1 agrees at 9 bases. The V and J ends lost 7 bases and 2 bases, in that order; junction bases with no gene match: 8. The CDR3 consists of 15 residues. Germline V CDR1 and CDR2: MNHEY, SVGAGI. CDR3 residues: CASNGDRAGNYGYTF. The CDR3 coding sequence is TGTGCCAGCAACGGGGACAGGGCTGGCAACTATGGCTACACCTTC.

The CDR3 nucleotides are TGTGCCAGCAGCTTGCGACAGAGTAATGGCTACACCTTC. It encodes CASSLRQSNGYTF. The V gene is TRBV5-8, the J gene TRBJ1-2; D is possibly TRBD1 (5 bases). Trimming took off 1 base at V and 6 bases at J, with 10 bases between the two ends. The CDR3 length is 13 residues. In germline, CDR1 is SGHTS, CDR2 YDEGEE.

The genes are TRBV21-1 and TRBJ2-7; no DNA check was done on the table's D call, TRBD2. TRBV21-1 is assigned pseudogene status. The CDR3 has 12 residues. The CDR3: CASSTFAYEQYF. CDR3 bases: TGTGCCAGCAGCACCTTCGCCTACGAGCAGTACTTC.

This clone came up once. This chain joins TRBV30 and TRBJ2-7; D not resolved. The germline gives CDR1 GTSNPN, CDR2 SVGIG (reference sequence). V was trimmed by 0 bases and J by 5 bases, leaving 8 bases between them. This CDR3 comprises 12 residues. CDR3 DNA: TGTGCCTGGAGTGTACATGGCGACGAGCAGTACTTC. Protein product: CAWSVHGDEQYF. Drawing the rest from reference TRBV30 and TRBJ2-7, the complete variable domain is SQTIHQWPATLVQPVGSPLSLECTVEGTSNPNLYWYRQAAGRGLQLLFYSVGIGQISSEVPQNLSASRPQDRQFILSSKKLLLSDSGFYLCAWSVHGDEQYFGPGTRLTVT.

This clone has a single count. The chain uses TRBV7-9 and TRBJ1-3; D gene ambiguous. From germline, CDR1 is SEHNR and CDR2 FQNEAQ (reference sequence). Trimming pared 6 bases from V and 4 bases from J, leaving 10 bases between. This CDR3 spans 13 amino acids. Here the CDR3 DNA reads TGTGCCAGCAGTCCCCTTAGAGGAAACACCATATATTTT. It yields the protein CASSPLRGNTIYF.

CDR3 nucleotide sequence: TGTGCCAGCAGTTCTTTAGGGCAGGGGAATTCTGAGCAGTTCTTC. Translated, it gives CASSSLGQGNSEQFF. V is TRBV6-1 and J is TRBJ2-1, with a possible D match to TRBD1 (6 bases). The ends were cut back, 5 bases at V and 9 bases at J, with 20 bases in the middle. The CDR3 sequence is 15 residues long. Germline CDR1 and CDR2: MNHNS and SASEGT.

The chain has TRBV10-2 and TRBJ2-7, with unresolved D. V shed 2 bases and J shed 2 bases, with 16 bases lying between them. Germline V gives CDR1 WSHSY, CDR2 SAAADI. The CDR3 is made up of 16 amino acids. Written as DNA, the CDR3 is TGCGCCAGCAGTGAGGGTAGTTTTAGCACACCCTACGAGCAGTACTTC. It codes for CASSEGSFSTPYEQYF.